The T cell receptor (beta chain) described here comes from a study of shared clonotypes between healthy human individuals (TCRdb year 2020). Looking at the study overall: The cohort included a few men and a couple of women between 18 and 49 years of age. Per donor, three plates each were used for CD4 naive and CD4 memory, two for CD8 naive, and one for CD8 memory. To estimate repertoire size and how much clonotypes are shared between individuals, the study performed deep sequencing of blood TCR repertoires from a handful of healthy adults. Different laboratories and diverse techniques were used to prepare libraries and sequence TCR repertoires, to increase sequencing depth and limit assay-specific biases. Per donor, leukapheresis produced somewhere between about 0.85 and 8.9 billion PBMCs. Points the paper makes about the study in general: Naive subsets generally had larger estimated clonotype richness than memory subsets did. The genetic and exposure-history diversity represented was limited by the small number of donors. Across four donors, roughly 5.4% of naive CD4, roughly 3.4% of naive CD8, under 2.5% of memory CD4, and 0.4% of memory CD8 clonotypes were shared. Incomplete sequencing was indicated by rarefaction of sorted-subset datasets, despite the large sequencing depth. Sampling was restricted to blood, and TCR repertoires in tissue are likely to differ from TCR repertoires in blood. Based on pairwise subsampling, the degree of clonotype sharing among donors was expected to be affected by sequencing depth. Clonotypes shared by all four sorted-subset donors showed higher generation probabilities than non-shared clonotypes.

Healthy HIV-negative adults with no recently reported acute infections or vaccinations were included as donors. Every donor was a Caucasian adult residing in Nashville, Tennessee, USA. CD4+ T cells were enriched by magnetic negative selection; naive cells were then positively selected on CD45RA, and the negative fraction formed the memory subset. Blood was collected by leukapheresis, and PBMCs were isolated by Ficoll-Histopaque density gradient centrifugation and then cryopreserved in liquid nitrogen vapor phase. Analytical flow cytometry was used to check the purity and quantity of each magnetically sorted T cell population. Each sorted fraction had its genomic DNA isolated and then quantified by UV absorbance on a Nanodrop 2000c. Using the deep immunoSEQ assay, multiplex PCR amplified TCR CDR3 regions from genomic DNA. For each cell subset, the extracted genomic DNA was distributed evenly across all wells of several immunoSEQ 96-well plates, and each plate served as one replicate. For sorted subsets, approximately 190 ng of genomic DNA, equivalent to around 30,000 T cell genomes, went into each replicate PCR. The purified libraries were quantified using a Qubit 3.0 fluorometer, sized with a Bioanalyzer 2100, and then quantified again using the KAPA Library Quantification kit. Each immunoSEQ 96-well plate was sequenced on its own single-read 150-cycle Illumina NextSeq 550 flow cell. As for the original processing: Because the immunoSEQ output included only junctional sequences and no quality scores, the filtering could not be the same as the filtering used for full-length reads. To assign V/J genes and CDR3, sequences were annotated using PyIR, a Python wrapper for IgBLAST v1.9, with IMGT germline references. Reads with weak V/J assignments (E-value above 1e-6), missing CDR3, stop codons, out-of-frame junctions, or ambiguous translated residues were removed. V3J clonotypes were defined as sequences sharing the same inferred V gene, J gene, and CDR3 amino acid sequence. To compute the percentage overlap between repertoires, the number of shared unique clonotypes was divided by the size of the smaller repertoire. RTK rarefaction, the Chao1 estimator, and Recon v2.1 estimates of unobserved clonotypes were used to assess repertoire richness. Generation probabilities were computed with OLGA for all TCRbeta clonotypes obtained by the gDNA method from several donors. TCRdb carries this immuneACCESS record with in-frame sequences only. Its versions omit some clonotypes, under half of them owing to an unresolved V gene in the studies checked, with the rest unexplained. The D gene and trimming were derived from the DNA, and the V and J assignments and clone size from that table. Present in this sample are approximately 1,500,000 clones, around 97% of which were seen just once. The leading ten clones occupy over 1% of the sample.

Reading the germline V gene gives CDR1 MGHDK and CDR2 SYGVNS. The CDR3 covers 16 residues, taking in both the cysteine and the phenylalanine. Left in the record is the CDR3 DNA by itself, 48 bases read in frame from the first base. After removal of 7 bases from V and 4 bases from J, the junction retains 7 bases not matched to a gene. In regard to this clone: It lacks a known antigen. Base qualities are not at hand, and no much larger clone is one base apart.

The chain links TRBV25-1 with TRBJ2-3, with 14 middle bases fitting TRBD2. This sequence originates from a man aged 30 to 39 in good health. The sequenced sample was naive CD4+ T cells sorted from blood. The cell subset or site label of this sample denotes: CD45RA+ positively selected. The sequence in DNA is TGTGCCAGCACCCAACAGGGACTAGCGGGAGCAGATACGCAGTATTTT. Its translation reads: CASTQQGLAGADTQYF.